These 25 T cell receptor beta chains were sequenced from one sample in a study of PD-L1 blockade in urothelial cancer. Libraries were prepared by immunoSEQ multiplex PCR; TCRdb keeps only in-frame clonotypes and omits some of them. The repertoire includes 45,000 to 55,000 clones, approximately 88% of them detected once, and about 1.2% sits in the top ten. The time point denotes: pretreatment peripheral blood. This specimen was PBMCs, taken around atezolizumab (anti-PD-L1) treatment. The receptors stem from a man in his fifties or sixties with urothelial cancer.

The chain is built from TRBV18 and TRBJ2-5, with 13 bases matching TRBD2. CDR3 length: 17 amino acids. V dropped 5 bases and J dropped 6; count of bases not matched to a gene: 12. Per germline, CDR1 KGHSH and CDR2 LQKENI. The chain's CDR3 is CASSGQGRTSGSQTQYF. CDR3 sequence (DNA): TGTGCCAGCTCAGGACAGGGACGGACTAGCGGGAGTCAGACCCAGTACTTC.

In this sample, this clone turned up once. This rearrangement joins TRBV5-6 to TRBJ2-3; tentative D call: TRBD2 (6 bases). Deletions cut 4 bases from V and 6 bases from J, with 15 bases between. Germline values: CDR1 SGHDT, CDR2 YYEEEE. CDR3 size: 14 residues. The CDR3 DNA reads as TGTGCCAGCAGCCTACCGTGGGGGGTGGATACGCAGTATTTT. The encoded protein is CASSLPWGVDTQYF.

The chain joins TRBV28 to TRBJ1-3; D perhaps matches TRBD1 (5 bases). The V gene lost 2 bases and the J gene lost 2 bases, with 10 bases spanning the gap. Germline CDR1 MDHEN, CDR2 SYDVKM. This CDR3 spans 15 amino acids. The DNA for the CDR3 is TGTGCCAGCAGTTTACGGGGGGTGACTGGAAACACCATATATTTT. It is translated as CASSLRGVTGNTIYF.

The chain combines TRBV10-1 with TRBJ1-1; D not certain. Between the trimmed V and J ends, which lost 2 bases and 12 bases, there was a span of 16 bases. In germline, CDR1 is WNHNN, CDR2 SYGVQD (reference sequence). The length of the CDR3 is 13 residues. CDR3 in amino acids: CASSEPYSRTTFF. Written as DNA, the CDR3 is TGCGCCAGCAGTGAGCCATACAGCCGAACCACTTTCTTT.

The rearrangement joins TRBV11-2 to TRBJ1-6; D gene unclear. The CDR3 is 15 residues long. V was shortened by 3 bases and J by 7 bases, with 13 bases between the two germline ends. Germline assignment: CDR1 SGHAT and CDR2 FQNNGV. The CDR3 DNA is TGTGCCAGCAGCTTGGGAGTTGCCCAAAATTCACCCCTCCACTTT. Translating gives CASSLGVAQNSPLHF.

V gene TRBV11-2 combines with J gene TRBJ1-5; 7 nucleotides match TRBD1. This CDR3 has 16 residues. Germline-derived CDR1 and CDR2 are SGHAT and FQNNGV. The trim removed 5 bases at V and 4 bases at J, leaving 11 bases unmatched. DNA for the CDR3: TGTGCCAGCAGCCCCCAGGGAACAGGGGTGAATCAGCCCCAGCATTTT. This translates into CASSPQGTGVNQPQHF.

This chain links TRBV30 with TRBJ2-7, with D possibly being TRBD1 (6 bases). The V end was cut by 0 bases, the J end by 1 base, with 13 bases between. The germline V gene encodes CDR1 GTSNPN and CDR2 SVGIG (reference sequence). CDR3 length equals 15 residues. The CDR3 region is CAWSVPGTPSYEQYF. CDR3 in DNA: TGTGCCTGGAGTGTCCCTGGGACACCTTCCTACGAGCAGTACTTC.

On this clone: In the same sample, other DNA sequences code for this CDR3. This chain joins TRBV6-1 and TRBJ1-4; a possible D gene is TRBD1 (6 bases). Germline assignment: CDR1 MNHNS and CDR2 SASEGT. The CDR3 extends over 15 amino acids. V lost 2 bases and J lost 2, with 9 bases in between. CDR3 sequence reads: CASSEQRGTNEKLFF. The CDR3 DNA reads TGTGCCAGCAGTGAACAAAGGGGGACTAATGAAAAACTGTTTTTT.

This sequence joins TRBV5-1 and TRBJ2-1, with D perhaps TRBD2 (5 bases). The V gene's germline CDR1 is SGHRS and CDR2 YFSETQ. CDR3 length: 13 residues. Between the trimmed V and J ends, which lost 4 bases and 7 bases, there was a span of 12 bases. In DNA, the CDR3 is TGCGCCAGCAGCCTAGAGACTACTAATGAGCAGTTCTTC. It specifies CASSLETTNEQFF.

The V gene is TRBV6-4, the J gene TRBJ2-3; TRBD1 is a possible D gene (6 bases). CDR1 is MRHNA, CDR2 SNTAGT, per germline. The CDR3 loop spans 14 amino acids. Trimming pared 8 bases from V and 2 bases from J, leaving 14 bases between. The CDR3 nucleotides are TGTGCCAGCTCGAGGGGGAGCCTCACAGATACGCAGTATTTT. This sequence encodes CASSRGSLTDTQYF.

This rearrangement joins TRBV30 to TRBJ1-3, with TRBD1 as a possible D gene (5 bases). The CDR3 is 13 residues long. The V gene's germline CDR1 is GTSNPN and CDR2 SVGIG (reference sequence). Trimming removed 5 bases at V and 3 bases at J, with 11 bases between. CDR3 sequence reads: CAWGGGIGNTIYF. CDR3 DNA: TGTGCCTGGGGGGGAGGGATTGGAAACACCATATATTTT.

This rearrangement joins TRBV27 to TRBJ2-1; D possibly corresponds to TRBD1 (6 bases). The CDR3 has 15 residues. The V gene's germline CDR1 is MNHEY and CDR2 SMNVEV (reference sequence). The germline V and J ends were trimmed by 3 bases and 11 bases, with 20 bases remaining between them. CDR3 in DNA: TGTGCCAGCAGTTTCAGGGGCCAGGGGCTACTTCAGCAGTTCTTC. This sequence encodes CASSFRGQGLLQQFF.

V is TRBV28 and J is TRBJ1-5, with D perhaps matching TRBD1 (5 bases). The CDR3 is 15 amino acids. V shed 6 bases and J shed 1 base, with 13 bases lying between them. Germline V gene data show CDR1 as MDHEN and CDR2 as SYDVKM. This CDR3 is CASSIQGLSNQPQHF. The CDR3 coding sequence is TGTGCCAGCAGCATTCAGGGTTTAAGCAATCAGCCCCAGCATTTT. Full variable domain (remainder filled in from reference TRBV28 and TRBJ1-5): DVKVTQSSRYLVKRTGEKVFLECVQDMDHENMFWYRQDPGLGLRLIYFSYDVKMKEKGDIPEGYSVSREKKERFSLILESASTNQTSMYLCASSIQGLSNQPQHFGDGTRLSIL.

V gene TRBV7-9 combines with J gene TRBJ1-2; 7 nucleotides align to TRBD1. V dropped 7 bases and J dropped 6; count of bases not matched to a gene: 17. The CDR3 consists of 16 residues. Looked up from germline, CDR1 is SEHNR and CDR2 is FQNEAQ (reference sequence). The CDR3 sequence is CASNHVRDSAGHGYTF. CDR3 nucleotide sequence: TGTGCCAGCAACCACGTTCGGGACAGTGCCGGCCATGGCTACACCTTC.

This clone was seen only once. The chain links TRBV30 to TRBJ2-3; 14 positions agree with TRBD2. V trimming: 2 bases; J trimming: 0 bases; junction bases outside the gene matches: 10. Germline-derived CDR1 and CDR2 are GTSNPN and SVGIG (reference sequence). The CDR3 loop spans 19 amino acids. CDR3 sequence: CAWSKTSGRGLNSTDTQYF. In nucleotides, the CDR3 is TGTGCCTGGAGTAAGACTAGCGGGAGGGGATTAAATAGCACAGATACGCAGTATTTT. The whole variable domain, filled in from reference TRBV30 and TRBJ2-3, reads SQTIHQWPATLVQPVGSPLSLECTVEGTSNPNLYWYRQAAGRGLQLLFYSVGIGQISSEVPQNLSASRPQDRQFILSSKKLLLSDSGFYLCAWSKTSGRGLNSTDTQYFGPGTRLTVL.

The V and J genes are TRBV6-5 and TRBJ2-7; TRBD2 matches 9 bases. CDR1 MNHEY and CDR2 SVGAGI come from the germline V gene. Trimming took 5 bases from V and 4 from J; bases not matched to a gene: 6. The CDR3 runs to 14 residues. The CDR3 region has the DNA TGTGCCAGCAGTGTAGCGGGAGTCGGGTACGAGCAGTACTTC. Translating gives CASSVAGVGYEQYF.

This clone came up a few times. This sequence joins TRBV5-1 and TRBJ2-2; the D gene is possibly TRBD2 (6 bases). The length of the CDR3 is 13 residues. The germline V and J ends were trimmed by 4 bases and 6 bases, with 10 bases remaining between them. Germline CDR1 and CDR2: SGHRS and YFSETQ. The CDR3 DNA sequence: TGCGCCAGCAGCCAGGGACTGGCCGGGGAGCTGTTTTTT. This codes for CASSQGLAGELFF.

The chain uses TRBV30 and TRBJ2-7, with 10 bases matching TRBD1. Germline V lookup: CDR1 GTSNPN, CDR2 SVGIG (reference sequence). V lost 3 bases, J lost 5 bases, and 7 bases stayed unmatched. There are 14 residues in the CDR3. CDR3 region: CAWSRDRGRNEQYF. CDR3 sequence (DNA): TGTGCCTGGAGCCGCGACAGGGGGCGTAACGAGCAGTACTTC. The full variable domain, in which reference TRBV30 and TRBJ2-7 provide the parts outside the CDR3, is SQTIHQWPATLVQPVGSPLSLECTVEGTSNPNLYWYRQAAGRGLQLLFYSVGIGQISSEVPQNLSASRPQDRQFILSSKKLLLSDSGFYLCAWSRDRGRNEQYFGPGTRLTVT.

V gene TRBV11-2 combines with J gene TRBJ2-3; weak D call: TRBD1 (6 bases). The germline CDR1 and CDR2 sequences are SGHAT and FQNNGV. CDR3 length: 16 residues. With 2 bases removed from V and 2 bases from J, the gap between germline ends came to 14 bases. This CDR3 is CASSLRGSGDTDTQYF. The CDR3 coding sequence is TGTGCCAGCAGCTTAAGGGGGAGCGGAGACACAGATACGCAGTATTTT.

The chain recombines TRBV29-1 with TRBJ2-5; D perhaps matches TRBD2 (5 bases). V lost 6 bases, J lost 3 bases, and 17 bases lay in between. The CDR3 has 14 residues. Germline loops: CDR1 SQVTM, CDR2 ANQGSEA. The CDR3: CSVASTWRKETQYF. The CDR3 nucleotides are TGCAGCGTCGCCTCGACATGGAGGAAAGAGACCCAGTACTTC.

The sample holds a few counts of this clone. The chain recombines TRBV6-6 with TRBJ2-2; D unresolved. Germline V gene data show CDR1 as MNHNY and CDR2 as SVGAGI (reference sequence). The CDR3 runs to 13 residues. V lost 8 bases and J 1 base, leaving 8 bases between the germline ends. This CDR3 reads CASAPKNTGELFF. The CDR3 DNA reads TGTGCCAGCGCACCTAAGAACACCGGGGAGCTGTTTTTT.

The rearrangement links TRBV11-2 to TRBJ1-2; D is unresolved. Per germline, CDR1 SGHAT and CDR2 FQNNGV. Trimming took 1 base from V and 2 from J, leaving 8 bases between them. The CDR3 length is 14 residues. The CDR3 bases are TGTGCCAGCAGCTTAGGAACAGACAACTATGGCTACACCTTC. The encoded protein is CASSLGTDNYGYTF.

The CDR3 reads CASSLAGRAWGDYNEQFF. In DNA, the CDR3 is TGCGCCAGCAGCTTGGCCGGGCGGGCCTGGGGGGACTACAATGAGCAGTTCTTC. The chain joins TRBV5-1 to TRBJ2-1, with a weak D call TRBD2 (6 bases). The germline CDR1 and CDR2 sequences are SGHRS and YFSETQ. This CDR3 spans 18 amino acids. Trimming stripped 0 bases from V and 3 bases from J, with 19 bases between.

This clone was counted between two and nine times. V usage is TRBV19 and J usage is TRBJ2-3; TRBD1 agrees at 10 bases. The CDR3 runs to 15 residues. Germline lookup yields CDR1 LNHDA and CDR2 SQIVND (reference sequence). V dropped 5 bases and J dropped 3; count of bases not matched to a gene: 5. Here the CDR3 DNA reads TGTGCCAGTAGTGTCCGGGACAGGGGTACAGATACGCAGTATTTT. The encoded protein is CASSVRDRGTDTQYF.

This clone was seen once. The chain joins TRBV6-4 to TRBJ1-1; D gene unclear. Germline V lookup: CDR1 MRHNA, CDR2 SNTAGT. V lost 5 bases to trimming and J lost 4 bases, with 11 bases between them. This CDR3 has 13 residues. The CDR3 here is CASSLESGTEAFF. The CDR3 nucleotides read TGTGCCAGCAGTCTAGAGAGCGGCACTGAAGCTTTCTTT.